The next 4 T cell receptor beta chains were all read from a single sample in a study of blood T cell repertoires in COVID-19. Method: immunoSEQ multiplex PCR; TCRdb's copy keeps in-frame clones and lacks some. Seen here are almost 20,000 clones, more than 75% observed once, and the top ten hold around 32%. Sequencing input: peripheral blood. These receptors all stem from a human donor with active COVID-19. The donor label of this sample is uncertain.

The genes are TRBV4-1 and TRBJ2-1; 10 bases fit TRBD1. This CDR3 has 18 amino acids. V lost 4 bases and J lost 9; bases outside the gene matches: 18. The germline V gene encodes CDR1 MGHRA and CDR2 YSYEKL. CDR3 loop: CASSPGTGDERELSEQFF. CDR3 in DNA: TGCGCCAGCAGCCCTGGGACAGGGGACGAGCGGGAGTTGAGTGAGCAGTTCTTC.

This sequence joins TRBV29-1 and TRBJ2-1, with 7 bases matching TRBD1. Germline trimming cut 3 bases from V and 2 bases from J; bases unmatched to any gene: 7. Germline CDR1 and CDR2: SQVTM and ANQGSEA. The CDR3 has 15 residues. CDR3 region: CSVDFGDRAYNEQFF. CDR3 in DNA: TGCAGCGTTGATTTTGGGGACAGAGCCTACAATGAGCAGTTCTTC.

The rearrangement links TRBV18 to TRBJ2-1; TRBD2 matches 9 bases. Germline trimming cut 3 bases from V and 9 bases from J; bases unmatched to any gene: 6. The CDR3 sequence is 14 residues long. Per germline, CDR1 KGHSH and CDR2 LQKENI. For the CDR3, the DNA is TGTGCCAGCTCACCGGCGGGGGGGCCCAGTGAGCAGTTCTTC. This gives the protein CASSPAGGPSEQFF.

The CDR3 loop reads CATSEADRSYEQYF. In nucleotides, the CDR3 is TGTGCCACCAGTGAGGCCGACAGGAGTTACGAGCAGTACTTC. The rearrangement uses TRBV24-1 and TRBJ2-7, with D possibly TRBD1 on 6 matching bases. V lost 4 bases and J lost 4, with 13 bases in between. Germline V gives CDR1 KGHDR, CDR2 SFDVKD. The CDR3 consists of 14 residues.